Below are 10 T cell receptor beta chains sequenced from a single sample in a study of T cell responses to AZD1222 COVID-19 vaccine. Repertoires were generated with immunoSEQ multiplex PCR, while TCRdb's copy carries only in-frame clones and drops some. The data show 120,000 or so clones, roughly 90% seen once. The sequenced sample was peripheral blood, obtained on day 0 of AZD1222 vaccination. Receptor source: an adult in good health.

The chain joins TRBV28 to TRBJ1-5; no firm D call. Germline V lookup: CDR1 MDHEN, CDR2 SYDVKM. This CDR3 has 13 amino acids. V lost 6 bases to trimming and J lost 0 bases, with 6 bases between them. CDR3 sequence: CASRGNSNQPQHF. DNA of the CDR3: TGTGCCAGCAGAGGGAATAGCAATCAGCCCCAGCATTTT. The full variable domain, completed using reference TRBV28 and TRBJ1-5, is DVKVTQSSRYLVKRTGEKVFLECVQDMDHENMFWYRQDPGLGLRLIYFSYDVKMKEKGDIPEGYSVSREKKERFSLILESASTNQTSMYLCASRGNSNQPQHFGDGTRLSIL.

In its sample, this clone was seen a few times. As DNA, the CDR3 is TGCAGCGTAAATAGGGCAGGCGCCGGGGAGCTGTTTTTT. Translating it yields CSVNRAGAGELFF. V usage is TRBV29-1 and J usage is TRBJ2-2; no clear D gene. With 6 bases removed from V and 6 bases from J, the gap between germline ends came to 14 bases. The length of the CDR3 is 13 residues. CDR1 SQVTM and CDR2 ANQGSEA come from the germline V gene.

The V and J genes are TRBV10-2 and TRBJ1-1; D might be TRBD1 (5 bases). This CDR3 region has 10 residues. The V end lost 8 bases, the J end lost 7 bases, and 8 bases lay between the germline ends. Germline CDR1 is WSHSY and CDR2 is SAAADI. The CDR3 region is CASADSEAFF. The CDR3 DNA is TGCGCCAGCGCCGACAGTGAAGCTTTCTTT.

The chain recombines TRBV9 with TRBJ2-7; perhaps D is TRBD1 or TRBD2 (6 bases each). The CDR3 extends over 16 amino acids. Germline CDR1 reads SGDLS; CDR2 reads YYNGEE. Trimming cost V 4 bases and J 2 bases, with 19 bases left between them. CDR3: CASSHQWGAVAYEQYF. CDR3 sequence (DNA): TGTGCCAGCAGCCACCAGTGGGGGGCAGTCGCCTACGAGCAGTACTTC.

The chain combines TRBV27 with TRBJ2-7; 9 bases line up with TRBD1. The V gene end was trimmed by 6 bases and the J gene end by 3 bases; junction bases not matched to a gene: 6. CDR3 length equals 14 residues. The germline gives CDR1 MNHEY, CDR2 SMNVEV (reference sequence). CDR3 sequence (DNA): TGTGCCAGCAGAGCCCGGGACAGGGACTACGAGCAGTACTTC. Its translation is CASRARDRDYEQYF.

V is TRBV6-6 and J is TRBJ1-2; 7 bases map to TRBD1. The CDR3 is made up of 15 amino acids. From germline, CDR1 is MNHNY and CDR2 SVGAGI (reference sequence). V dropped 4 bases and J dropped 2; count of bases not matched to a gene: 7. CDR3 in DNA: TGTGCCAGCAGTTCTGTTGACAGGGACAACTATGGCTACACCTTC. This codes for CASSSVDRDNYGYTF.

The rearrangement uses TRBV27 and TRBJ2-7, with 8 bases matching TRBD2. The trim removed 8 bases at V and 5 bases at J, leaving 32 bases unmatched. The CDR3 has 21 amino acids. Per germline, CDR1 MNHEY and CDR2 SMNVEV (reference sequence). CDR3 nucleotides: TGTGCCAGCCTTTCGGGGGGGGCGGGGTTGAAGTGTTCCCTCGTTCGGAACGAGCAGTACTTC. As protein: CASLSGGAGLKCSLVRNEQYF.

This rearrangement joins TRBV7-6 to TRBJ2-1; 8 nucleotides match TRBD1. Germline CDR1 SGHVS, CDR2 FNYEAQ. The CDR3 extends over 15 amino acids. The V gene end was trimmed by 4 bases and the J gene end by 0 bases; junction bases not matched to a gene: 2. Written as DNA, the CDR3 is TGTGCCAGCAGCTACGGACAGGGCTCCTACAATGAGCAGTTCTTC. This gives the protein CASSYGQGSYNEQFF.

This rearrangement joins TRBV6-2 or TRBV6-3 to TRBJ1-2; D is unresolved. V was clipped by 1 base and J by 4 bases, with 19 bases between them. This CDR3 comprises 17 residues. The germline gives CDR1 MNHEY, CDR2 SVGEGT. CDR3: CASSYLLNPGLGYGYTF. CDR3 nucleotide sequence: TGTGCCAGCAGTTACTTGCTCAACCCCGGACTAGGCTATGGCTACACCTTC.

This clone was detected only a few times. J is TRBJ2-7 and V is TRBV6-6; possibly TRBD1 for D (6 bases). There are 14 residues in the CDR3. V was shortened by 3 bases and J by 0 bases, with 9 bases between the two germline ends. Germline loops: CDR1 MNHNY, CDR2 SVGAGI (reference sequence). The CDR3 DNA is TGTGCCAGCAGTTATCGGGACATCTCCTACGAGCAGTACTTC. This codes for CASSYRDISYEQYF.